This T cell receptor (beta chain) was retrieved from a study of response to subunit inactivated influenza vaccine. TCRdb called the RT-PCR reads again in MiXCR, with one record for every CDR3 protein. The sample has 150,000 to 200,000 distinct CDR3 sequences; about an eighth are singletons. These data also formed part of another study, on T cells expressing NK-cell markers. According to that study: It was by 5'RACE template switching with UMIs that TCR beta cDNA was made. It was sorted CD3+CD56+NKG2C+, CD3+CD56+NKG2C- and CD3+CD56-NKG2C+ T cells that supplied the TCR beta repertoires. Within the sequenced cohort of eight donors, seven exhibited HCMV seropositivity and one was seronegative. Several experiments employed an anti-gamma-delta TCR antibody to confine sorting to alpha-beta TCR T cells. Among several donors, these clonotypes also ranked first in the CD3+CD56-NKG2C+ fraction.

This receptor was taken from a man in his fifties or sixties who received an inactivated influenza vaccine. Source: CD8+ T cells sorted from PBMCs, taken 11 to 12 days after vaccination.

The CDR3 DNA follows: TGCGCCAGCAGCCAAGTAGCGGGGGGCACAGATACGCAGTATTTT. This encodes CASSQVAGGTDTQYF. The rearrangement links TRBV4-1 to TRBJ2-3, with 9 bases that match TRBD2. The CDR3 totals 15 residues. Germline V gene lookup returns CDR1 MGHRA and CDR2 YSYEKL. The junction had 0 bases not matched to a gene; V was cut back by 1 base and J by 1 base.